The 30 T cell receptor beta chains below all came from one sample that was sequenced in a study of Ad26.COV2.S vaccination and SARS-CoV-2 variants. Clones were read by immunoSEQ multiplex PCR, and TCRdb kept only the in-frame ones, dropping some. The profile shows approximately 360,000 clones, 83% of them singletons. Treatment specified: some 19 received Ad26.COV2.S at low or high dose, single or two shots; about five received placebo; per-sample allocation not given. It was on day 63 after the first vaccine or placebo injection that samples were taken. The specimen comprised peripheral blood, sampled in a trial of Ad26.COV2.S vaccine versus placebo. All receptors come from a person aged 18-65 years who received the Ad26.COV2.S COVID-19 vaccine or a placebo.

V gene TRBV4-2 combines with J gene TRBJ1-2; maybe TRBD1 (5 bases). The germline V and J ends were trimmed by 2 bases and 5 bases, with 15 bases remaining between them. The CDR3 contains 15 residues. The germline V gene has CDR1 LGHNA and CDR2 YNFKEQ. The CDR3 is CASSQRGNTEYGYTF. The CDR3 nucleotides are TGTGCCAGCAGCCAACGGGGCAATACAGAATATGGCTACACCTTC.

This CDR3 is CASSSSNRGHADGYTF. In nucleotides, the CDR3 is TGTGCCAGCAGCTCTTCGAACAGGGGGCATGCGGATGGCTACACCTTC. The chain employs TRBV5-4 and TRBJ1-2; 9 bases are a match to TRBD1. Germline trimming cut 3 bases from V and 6 bases from J; bases unmatched to any gene: 12. Germline V CDR1 and CDR2: SGHNT, YYREEE (reference sequence). There are 16 residues in the CDR3.

The DNA for the CDR3 is TGTGCCAGCAGCTTAGTGCAGATGAACACTGAAGCTTTCTTT. Encoded protein: CASSLVQMNTEAFF. The J gene is TRBJ1-1, the V gene TRBV7-9; D uncertain. The CDR3 has 14 amino acids. In germline, CDR1 is SEHNR, CDR2 FQNEAQ (reference sequence). With 1 base removed from V and 0 bases from J, the gap between germline ends came to 6 bases.

The chain recombines TRBV7-9 with TRBJ2-7; TRBD1 agrees at 7 bases. The CDR3 has 16 residues. The trim removed 1 base at V and 3 bases at J, leaving 9 bases unmatched. Germline CDR1 SEHNR, CDR2 FQNEAQ (reference sequence). The chain's CDR3 is CASSLEKGALSYEQYF. CDR3 DNA: TGTGCCAGCAGCTTAGAGAAGGGGGCGTTAAGCTACGAGCAGTACTTC.

The rearrangement joins TRBV18 to TRBJ1-1; D is unclear. Trimming left V 1 base short and J 2 bases short, with 8 bases between. This CDR3 comprises 14 residues. Germline V gene sequence: CDR1 KGHSH, CDR2 LQKENI. The CDR3 nucleotides are TGTGCCAGCTCACCACAATACGGAAACACTGAAGCTTTCTTT. Protein product: CASSPQYGNTEAFF. Full variable domain (missing parts from reference TRBV18 and TRBJ1-1): NAGVMQNPRHLVRRRGQEARLRCSPMKGHSHVYWYRQLPEEGLKFMVYLQKENIIDESGMPKERFSAEFPKEGPSILRIQQVVRGDSAAYFCASSPQYGNTEAFFGQGTRLTVV.

This clone showed up just a few times. This chain's CDR3 is CASNGLAGVGYEQFF. In nucleotides, the CDR3 is TGTGCCAGCAACGGACTTGCGGGGGTCGGGTATGAGCAGTTCTTC. This chain uses TRBV2 with TRBJ2-1, with 7 bases matching TRBD2. The CDR3 consists of 15 residues. Germline CDR1 and CDR2: SNHLY and FYNNEI. Losses at the gene ends were 7 bases for V and 8 bases for J; bases not matched to a gene: 14.

The chain carries TRBV4-1 and TRBJ2-7, with 7 bases lining up with TRBD2. With 1 base clipped from V and 4 bases from J, the junction kept 4 bases outside the gene matches. This CDR3 is built from 14 residues. CDR1 is MGHRA and CDR2 is YSYEKL in the germline V gene. The CDR3 coding sequence is TGCGCCAGCAGCCAAGCAGCGGGAACGTACGAGCAGTACTTC. Translated: CASSQAAGTYEQYF.

This chain joins TRBV2 and TRBJ2-1, with unresolved D. V was shortened by 5 bases and J by 10 bases, with 12 bases between the two germline ends. There are 12 residues in the CDR3. CDR1 and CDR2 (germline): SNHLY, FYNNEI. CDR3 nucleotides: TGTGCCAGCAGTTCCCTTGGATTGGAGCAGTTCTTC. Amino acid sequence: CASSSLGLEQFF.

J is TRBJ2-4 and V is TRBV3-1 (or the pseudogene TRBV3-2), with a possible D match to TRBD2 (6 bases). The V gene lost 1 base and the J gene lost 8 bases, with 18 bases spanning the gap. The CDR3 totals 16 residues. Germline V gene data show CDR1 as LGHDT and CDR2 as YNNKEL (reference sequence). The CDR3 protein is CASSQGMWSGQDIQYF. The CDR3, as DNA: TGTGCCAGCAGCCAAGGGATGTGGAGCGGGCAGGACATTCAGTACTTC.

This clone appeared many times. The chain combines TRBV5-4 with TRBJ1-1; D unresolved. This CDR3 region has 15 residues. V lost 0 bases and J 0 bases, leaving 9 bases between the germline ends. The germline V gene encodes CDR1 SGHNT and CDR2 YYREEE (reference sequence). The CDR3 reads CASSLALGMNTEAFF. The CDR3 DNA is TGTGCCAGCAGCTTGGCCCTGGGGATGAACACTGAAGCTTTCTTT.

The CDR3 DNA reads TGTGCCAGCAGCTTAGAGCGCGTGGGGGCCCAGTACTTC. Amino acids: CASSLERVGAQYF. The chain links TRBV7-7 to TRBJ2-5; D is tentatively TRBD1 or TRBD2 (5 bases each). Germline V gives CDR1 SSHAT, CDR2 FNYEAQ (reference sequence). The CDR3 has 13 amino acids. Trimming left V 1 base short and J 9 bases short, with 12 bases between.

The chain is built from TRBV6-1 and TRBJ2-1; 12 bases fit TRBD2. V trimming: 4 bases; J trimming: 6 bases; junction bases outside the gene matches: 7. CDR3 length: 16 residues. CDR1 MNHNS and CDR2 SASEGT come from the germline V gene. Here the CDR3 DNA reads TGTGCCAGCAGTGCCCCGACTAGCGGGAGTACCAATGAGCAGTTCTTC. Its translation: CASSAPTSGSTNEQFF.

This clone was observed a single time. V is TRBV12-3 or TRBV12-4 and J is TRBJ2-7; D might be TRBD1 (5 bases). V was shortened by 3 bases and J by 5 bases, with 8 bases between the two germline ends. The CDR3 runs to 12 residues. The CDR3 here is CASSLGHHEQYF. DNA for the CDR3: TGTGCCAGCAGTTTGGGGCACCACGAGCAGTACTTC.

The chain couples TRBV29-1 to TRBJ1-1; D call uncertain. This CDR3 comprises 12 residues. Between the trimmed V and J ends, which lost 6 bases and 4 bases, there was a span of 12 bases. Germline-derived CDR1 and CDR2 are SQVTM and ANQGSEA. CDR3 bases: TGCAGCGTGACGCCGAAGGGCACTGAAGCTTTCTTT. This codes for CSVTPKGTEAFF.

V gene TRBV29-1 combines with J gene TRBJ2-3; D is ambiguous. This CDR3 comprises 10 residues. V gave up 3 bases and J gave up 4 bases, with 2 bases separating them. Per the germline V gene, CDR1 is SQVTM and CDR2 is ANQGSEA. The CDR3 region has the DNA TGCAGCGTTGAGGCAGATACGCAGTATTTT. Translating it yields CSVEADTQYF.

The CDR3, as DNA: TGCAGTGCTAGTTTCTCTCCTAACTATGGCTACACCTTC. Its protein is CSASFSPNYGYTF. This rearrangement joins TRBV20-1 to TRBJ1-2, with D hard to call. Trimming took 3 bases from V and 0 from J, leaving 8 bases between them. The CDR3 totals 13 residues. Germline lookup yields CDR1 DFQATT and CDR2 SNEGSKA (reference sequence).

The CDR3 is CASSRGKMGQGGGYTF. Here the CDR3 DNA reads TGTGCCAGCAGTCGTGGGAAAATGGGACAGGGCGGAGGCTACACCTTC. This sequence joins TRBV6-2 or TRBV6-3 and TRBJ1-2; TRBD1 matches 9 bases. The V and J ends lost 5 bases and 8 bases, in that order; junction bases with no gene match: 15. Germline V gene sequence: CDR1 MNHEY, CDR2 SVGEGT. This CDR3 is 16 amino acids long.

Only a few counts were recorded for this clone. The gene calls are TRBV6-2 or TRBV6-3 and TRBJ1-5; no firm D call. Trimming cost V 2 bases and J 7 bases, with 15 bases left between them. The CDR3 loop spans 15 amino acids. Germline lookup yields CDR1 MNHEY and CDR2 SVGEGT. CDR3 region: CASSYRLRAGQPQHF. CDR3 bases: TGTGCCAGCAGTTACAGGCTGAGGGCTGGCCAGCCCCAGCATTTT.

The J gene is TRBJ2-2, the V gene TRBV11-2; no clear D gene. Per the germline V gene, CDR1 is SGHAT and CDR2 is FQNNGV. This CDR3 region has 13 residues. V was cut by 1 base and J by 6 bases, with 6 bases left in between. The DNA for the CDR3 is TGTGCCAGCAGCTTAGTTCTTGCCGGGGAGCTGTTTTTT. The encoded protein is CASSLVLAGELFF.

This chain joins TRBV19 and TRBJ1-3; 7 positions match TRBD1. Trimming took 5 bases from V and 1 from J; bases not matched to a gene: 14. The CDR3 runs 18 residues. Germline V CDR1 and CDR2: LNHDA, SQIVND (reference sequence). This CDR3 is CASSVLDRAQPSGNTIYF. DNA of the CDR3: TGTGCCAGTAGTGTTCTCGACAGGGCCCAACCTTCTGGAAACACCATATATTTT.

The rearrangement links TRBV7-2 to TRBJ2-3; tentatively, D is TRBD2 (5 bases). The length of the CDR3 is 16 residues. V lost 4 bases, J lost 1 base, and 15 bases lay in between. Germline V gene lookup returns CDR1 SGHTA and CDR2 FQGNSA. CDR3 protein: CASSSLRTSRTDTQYF. The CDR3 DNA reads as TGTGCCAGCAGCTCCCTCAGGACTTCACGCACAGATACGCAGTATTTT.

This clone has more than one count but fewer than ten. This chain joins TRBV6-2 or TRBV6-3 and TRBJ1-2; possible D gene TRBD1, 6 bases. CDR3 length equals 12 residues. Per germline, CDR1 MNHEY and CDR2 SVGEGT. Between the trimmed V and J ends, which lost 5 bases and 4 bases, there was a span of 8 bases. CDR3 sequence: CASSPQGYGYTF. CDR3 bases: TGTGCCAGCAGTCCACAGGGCTATGGCTACACCTTC.

The chain recombines TRBV3-1 (or the pseudogene TRBV3-2) with TRBJ2-1, with D uncertain. In germline, CDR1 is LGHDT, CDR2 YNNKEL (reference sequence). V dropped 0 bases and J dropped 1 base, with 10 bases sitting between them. This CDR3 is built from 16 residues. The CDR3 spells CASSQDSIGSYNEQFF. The DNA of the CDR3 is TGTGCCAGCAGCCAAGACTCAATAGGATCCTACAATGAGCAGTTCTTC.

V usage is TRBV6-5 and J usage is TRBJ2-2; 10 nucleotides line up with TRBD1. The CDR3 contains 15 residues. V trimming: 5 bases; J trimming: 7 bases; junction bases outside the gene matches: 7. Germline CDR1 is MNHEY and CDR2 is SVGAGI. The CDR3 DNA is TGTGCCAGCAGTCCTGACAGGGGGCTGGGCGGGGAGCTGTTTTTT. This encodes CASSPDRGLGGELFF.

This clone has just one count. The chain combines TRBV2 with TRBJ2-5, with D possibly TRBD2 on 6 matching bases. This CDR3 has 13 amino acids. Germline V gene sequence: CDR1 SNHLY, CDR2 FYNNEI. Trimming cost V 7 bases and J 4 bases, with 13 bases left between them. The CDR3 is CASNHVGGETQYF. Here the CDR3 DNA reads TGTGCCAGCAATCACGTGGGGGGAGAGACCCAGTACTTC.

The chain links TRBV6-5 to TRBJ2-5; 11 nucleotides agree with TRBD2. The length of the CDR3 is 15 residues. Trimming at V came to 11 bases and at J to 1 base, leaving 9 bases not matched to a gene. CDR1 is MNHEY, CDR2 SVGAGI, per germline. For the CDR3, the DNA is TGTGCCGCGGGACTAGCGGAGCAACTCCAAGAGACCCAGTACTTC. It translates to CAAGLAEQLQETQYF.

The chain uses TRBV7-9 and TRBJ2-1, with 11 nucleotides matching TRBD1. The CDR3 length is 17 residues. J lost 2 bases, V lost 2 bases, and 5 bases had no gene match. Germline V lookup: CDR1 SEHNR, CDR2 FQNEAQ (reference sequence). CDR3 sequence reads: CASSLPLGQGAYNEQFF. The DNA of the CDR3 is TGTGCCAGCAGCTTACCTCTGGGACAGGGGGCCTACAATGAGCAGTTCTTC.

The chain is built from TRBV29-1 and TRBJ2-7, with D unresolved. The V and J ends lost 3 bases and 4 bases respectively, with 13 bases between them. In germline, CDR1 is SQVTM, CDR2 ANQGSEA. CDR3 size: 13 residues. This chain's CDR3 is CSVEGSQPYEQYF. For the CDR3, the DNA is TGCAGCGTTGAGGGGTCGCAGCCTTACGAGCAGTACTTC.

The gene calls are TRBV7-2 and TRBJ2-3, with D possibly matching TRBD2 (6 bases). V was trimmed by 1 base and J by 7 bases, leaving 15 bases between them. Germline lookup yields CDR1 SGHTA and CDR2 FQGNSA. The CDR3 length is 15 residues. Here the CDR3 reads CASSLGLSGSYTQYF. CDR3 DNA sequence: TGTGCCAGCAGCTTAGGACTTAGCGGTTCCTATACGCAGTATTTT.

J is TRBJ1-5 and V is TRBV7-9; 11 bases line up with TRBD1. The germline gives CDR1 SEHNR, CDR2 FQNEAQ (reference sequence). There are 16 residues in the CDR3. The V gene end was trimmed by 5 bases and the J gene end by 3 bases; junction bases not matched to a gene: 6. CDR3 coding DNA: TGTGCCAGCAGCGCCGGGACAGGGGGATACAATCAGCCCCAGCATTTT. Its translation is CASSAGTGGYNQPQHF.